This entry concerns a single TCR beta chain. The antigen remains unidentified. Unrecorded immune exposures were likely, despite nominal health at sampling. These data originate in a study of cytomegalovirus exposure and HLA in healthy donors. Notes on the study in general: Cytomegalovirus association was assigned to about 150 TCR beta chains.

The PCR used 60 Vbeta and 13 Jbeta primers. The authors' processing: Counted up in a later analysis, unique TCR beta chains came to 65 million to 80 million, with around 9.9 million shared. TCRdb's copy holds only in-frame clones and misses some; the assay was immunoSEQ multiplex PCR. V and J calls and clone size are copied from that table; D and trimming were computed from the DNA. The sample shows about 200,000 clones, around 70% of them seen only once. The sample was PBMCs. The TCR comes from a man aged 40-49 years in good health and CMV-seropositive.

CDR3 DNA: TGTGCCAGTAGTACCGACAGGGCGACCTACGAGCAGTACTTC. The encoded protein is CASSTDRATYEQYF. This rearrangement joins TRBV19 to TRBJ2-5, with 7 positions matching TRBD1. Near its end, the DNA agrees better with TRBJ2-7, so the J call may be wrong. CDR1 and CDR2 from the germline V gene are LNHDA and SQIVND (reference sequence). This CDR3 is built from 14 residues.